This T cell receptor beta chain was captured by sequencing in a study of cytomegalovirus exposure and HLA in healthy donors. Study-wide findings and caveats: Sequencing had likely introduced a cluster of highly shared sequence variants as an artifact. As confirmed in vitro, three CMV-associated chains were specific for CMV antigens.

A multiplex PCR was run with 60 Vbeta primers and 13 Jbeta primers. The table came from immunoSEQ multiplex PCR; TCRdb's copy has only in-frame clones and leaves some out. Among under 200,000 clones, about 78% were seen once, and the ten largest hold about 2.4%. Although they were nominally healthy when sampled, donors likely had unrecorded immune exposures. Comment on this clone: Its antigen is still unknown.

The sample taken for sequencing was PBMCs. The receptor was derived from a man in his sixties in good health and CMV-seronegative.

This CDR3 is CASSLAQGYGYTF. The DNA for the CDR3 is TGCGCCAGCAGCTTGGCCCAGGGCTATGGCTACACCTTC. V gene TRBV5-1 combines with J gene TRBJ1-2, with D possibly TRBD1 on 5 matching bases. CDR1 and CDR2 from the germline V gene are SGHRS and YFSETQ. Trimming removed 0 bases from V and 4 bases from J, with 7 bases in between. The CDR3 contains 13 residues.